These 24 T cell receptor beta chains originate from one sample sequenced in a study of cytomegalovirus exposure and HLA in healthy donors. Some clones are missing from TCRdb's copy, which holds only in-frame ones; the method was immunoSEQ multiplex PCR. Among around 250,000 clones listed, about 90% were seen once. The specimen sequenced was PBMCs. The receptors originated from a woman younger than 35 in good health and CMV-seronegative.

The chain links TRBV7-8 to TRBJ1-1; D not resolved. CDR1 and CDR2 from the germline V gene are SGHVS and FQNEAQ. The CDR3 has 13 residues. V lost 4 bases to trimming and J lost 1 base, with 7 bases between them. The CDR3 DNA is TGTGCCAGCAGCTCCAGTAAGAACACTGAAGCTTTCTTT. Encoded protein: CASSSSKNTEAFF.

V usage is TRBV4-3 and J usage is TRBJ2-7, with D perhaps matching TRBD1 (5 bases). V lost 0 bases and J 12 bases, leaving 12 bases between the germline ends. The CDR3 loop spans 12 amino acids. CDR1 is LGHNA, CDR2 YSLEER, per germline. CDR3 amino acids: CASSQDGQGRYF. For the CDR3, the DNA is TGCGCCAGCAGCCAAGATGGGCAGGGCCGGTACTTC.

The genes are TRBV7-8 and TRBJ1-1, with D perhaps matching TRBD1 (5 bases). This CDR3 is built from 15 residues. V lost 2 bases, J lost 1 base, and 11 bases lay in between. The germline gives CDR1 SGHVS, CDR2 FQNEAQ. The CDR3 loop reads CASSLSRGGNTEAFF. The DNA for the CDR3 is TGTGCCAGCAGCTTAAGTAGGGGAGGGAACACTGAAGCTTTCTTT.

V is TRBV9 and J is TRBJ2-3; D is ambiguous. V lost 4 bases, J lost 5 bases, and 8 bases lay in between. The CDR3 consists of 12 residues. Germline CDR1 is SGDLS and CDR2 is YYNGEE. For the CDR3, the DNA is TGTGCCAGCAGCCCCAGAGGAGATACGCAGTATTTT. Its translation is CASSPRGDTQYF.

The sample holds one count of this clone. Here the CDR3 reads CASSMGQGSYEQYF. The CDR3 DNA follows: TGTGCCAGCAGCATGGGACAGGGGTCCTACGAGCAGTACTTC. The chain has TRBV7-2 and TRBJ2-7, with 10 bases fitting TRBD1. V shed 5 bases, J shed 1 base, and the junction held 2 bases outside the gene matches. In germline, CDR1 is SGHTA, CDR2 FQGNSA. There are 14 residues in the CDR3.

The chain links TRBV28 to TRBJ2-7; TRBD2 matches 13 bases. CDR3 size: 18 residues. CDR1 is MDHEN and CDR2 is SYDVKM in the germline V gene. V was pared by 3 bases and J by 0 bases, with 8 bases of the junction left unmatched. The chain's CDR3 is CASSFPGLAGQSSYEQYF. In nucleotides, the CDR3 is TGTGCCAGCAGTTTCCCGGGACTAGCGGGACAGAGCTCCTACGAGCAGTACTTC.

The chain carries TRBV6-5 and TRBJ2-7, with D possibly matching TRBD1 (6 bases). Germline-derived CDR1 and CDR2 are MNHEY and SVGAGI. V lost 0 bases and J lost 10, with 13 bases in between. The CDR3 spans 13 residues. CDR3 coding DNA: TGTGCCAGCAGTTACTCGTCGACAGGACCACAGTACGTC. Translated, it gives CASSYSSTGPQYV.

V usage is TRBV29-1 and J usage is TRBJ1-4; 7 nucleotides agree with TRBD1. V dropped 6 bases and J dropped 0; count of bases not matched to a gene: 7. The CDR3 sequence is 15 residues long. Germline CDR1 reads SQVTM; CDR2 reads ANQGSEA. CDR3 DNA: TGCAGCGTAACCGGGACAGTGTCAACTAATGAAAAACTGTTTTTT. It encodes CSVTGTVSTNEKLFF.

The CDR3 nucleotides read TGTGCCTGGATGGACTACACAGATACGCAGTATTTT. Translation: CAWMDYTDTQYF. The chain couples TRBV30 to TRBJ2-3; D is possibly TRBD2 (6 bases). This CDR3 is 12 amino acids long. In germline, CDR1 is GTSNPN, CDR2 SVGIG (reference sequence). Deletions cut 4 bases from V and 2 bases from J, with 7 bases between. Full variable domain (missing parts from reference TRBV30 and TRBJ2-3): SQTIHQWPATLVQPVGSPLSLECTVEGTSNPNLYWYRQAAGRGLQLLFYSVGIGQISSEVPQNLSASRPQDRQFILSSKKLLLSDSGFYLCAWMDYTDTQYFGPGTRLTVL.

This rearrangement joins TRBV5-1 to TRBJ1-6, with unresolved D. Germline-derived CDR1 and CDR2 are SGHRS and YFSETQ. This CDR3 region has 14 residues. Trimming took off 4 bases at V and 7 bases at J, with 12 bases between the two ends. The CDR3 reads CASSANGNNSPLHF. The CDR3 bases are TGCGCCAGCAGCGCGAACGGGAACAATTCACCCCTCCACTTT.

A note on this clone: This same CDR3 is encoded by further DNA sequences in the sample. The CDR3 sequence: CASSFGSSYNEQFF. The CDR3 region has the DNA TGTGCCAGCAGTTTTGGGAGTTCCTACAATGAGCAGTTCTTC. The gene calls are TRBV27 and TRBJ2-1; possible D gene TRBD2, 5 bases. The V gene's germline CDR1 is MNHEY and CDR2 SMNVEV (reference sequence). The length of the CDR3 is 14 residues. Trimming stripped 3 bases from V and 1 base from J, with 7 bases between.

In nucleotides, the CDR3 is TGTGCCTGGGCAACAGGGGACTTAAGCACAGATACGCAGTATTTT. Translation gives CAWATGDLSTDTQYF. This chain uses TRBV30 with TRBJ2-3, with a tentative D call TRBD1 (7 bases). V lost 5 bases, J lost 0 bases, and 15 bases lay in between. Germline V lookup: CDR1 GTSNPN, CDR2 SVGIG (reference sequence). This CDR3 has 15 residues. Complete variable domain (other parts from reference TRBV30 and TRBJ2-3): SQTIHQWPATLVQPVGSPLSLECTVEGTSNPNLYWYRQAAGRGLQLLFYSVGIGQISSEVPQNLSASRPQDRQFILSSKKLLLSDSGFYLCAWATGDLSTDTQYFGPGTRLTVL.

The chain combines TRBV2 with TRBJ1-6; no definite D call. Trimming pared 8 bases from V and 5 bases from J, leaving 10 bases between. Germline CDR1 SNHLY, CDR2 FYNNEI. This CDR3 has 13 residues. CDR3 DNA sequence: TGTGCCAGCCAGCGGAACAATAATTCACCCCTCCACTTT. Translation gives CASQRNNNSPLHF.

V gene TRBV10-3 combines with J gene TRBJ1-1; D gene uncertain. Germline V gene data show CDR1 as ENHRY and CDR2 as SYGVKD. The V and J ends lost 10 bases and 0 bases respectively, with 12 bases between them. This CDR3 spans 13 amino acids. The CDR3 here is CATSPGMNTEAFF. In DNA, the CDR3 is TGTGCCACCTCACCCGGGATGAACACTGAAGCTTTCTTT.

The CDR3 DNA sequence: TGCGCCAGCAGCCAAGATGGCCGGGGGGGATGGGGCTACACCTTC. Encoded protein: CASSQDGRGGWGYTF. This chain links TRBV4-3 with TRBJ1-2; TRBD1 might be the D (5 bases). V was cut by 0 bases and J by 8 bases, with 16 bases left in between. The CDR3 runs 15 residues. Germline V gene lookup returns CDR1 LGHNA and CDR2 YSLEER.

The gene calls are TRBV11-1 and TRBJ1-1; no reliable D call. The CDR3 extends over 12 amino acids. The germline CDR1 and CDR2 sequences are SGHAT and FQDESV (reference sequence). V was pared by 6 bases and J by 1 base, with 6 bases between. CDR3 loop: CASSGGNTEAFF. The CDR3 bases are TGTGCCAGCAGTGGAGGGAACACTGAAGCTTTCTTT.

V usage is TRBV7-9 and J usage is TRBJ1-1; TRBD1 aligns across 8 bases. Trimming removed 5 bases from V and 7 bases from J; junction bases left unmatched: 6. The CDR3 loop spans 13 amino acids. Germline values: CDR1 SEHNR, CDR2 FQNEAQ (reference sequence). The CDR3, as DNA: TGTGCCAGCAGCGGGACAGGCGGGATTGAAGCTTTCTTT. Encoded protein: CASSGTGGIEAFF.

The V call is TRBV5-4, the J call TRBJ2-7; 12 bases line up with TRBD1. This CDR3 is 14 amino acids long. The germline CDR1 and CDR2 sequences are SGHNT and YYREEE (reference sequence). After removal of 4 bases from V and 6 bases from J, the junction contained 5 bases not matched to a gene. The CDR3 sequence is CASSPGQGAVEQYF. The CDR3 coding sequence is TGTGCCAGCAGCCCGGGACAGGGGGCTGTCGAGCAGTACTTC.

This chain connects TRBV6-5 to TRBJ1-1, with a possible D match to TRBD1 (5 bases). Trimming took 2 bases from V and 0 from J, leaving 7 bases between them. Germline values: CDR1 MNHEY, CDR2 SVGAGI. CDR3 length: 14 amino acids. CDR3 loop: CASSYGHVNTEAFF. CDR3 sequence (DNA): TGTGCCAGCAGTTACGGACATGTGAACACTGAAGCTTTCTTT.

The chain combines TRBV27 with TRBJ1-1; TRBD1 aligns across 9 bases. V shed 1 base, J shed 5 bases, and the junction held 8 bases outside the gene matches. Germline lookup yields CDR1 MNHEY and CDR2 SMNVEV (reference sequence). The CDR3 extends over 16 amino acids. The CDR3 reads CASSLFLGQGKTEAFF. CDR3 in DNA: TGTGCCAGCAGTTTATTCCTGGGACAGGGTAAAACTGAAGCTTTCTTT.

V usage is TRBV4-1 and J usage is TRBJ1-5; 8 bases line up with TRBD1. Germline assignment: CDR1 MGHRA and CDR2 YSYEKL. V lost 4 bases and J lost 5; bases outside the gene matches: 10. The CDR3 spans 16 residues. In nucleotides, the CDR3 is TGCGCCAGCAGCCCCTCCCCGACAGGGGTTCATCAGCCCCAGCATTTT. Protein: CASSPSPTGVHQPQHF.

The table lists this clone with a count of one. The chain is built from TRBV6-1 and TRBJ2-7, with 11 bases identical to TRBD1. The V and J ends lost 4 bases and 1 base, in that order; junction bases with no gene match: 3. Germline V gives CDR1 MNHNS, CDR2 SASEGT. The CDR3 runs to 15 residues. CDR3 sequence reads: CASSAGTGGSYEQYV. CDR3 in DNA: TGTGCCAGCAGTGCCGGGACAGGGGGATCCTACGAGCAGTACGTC.

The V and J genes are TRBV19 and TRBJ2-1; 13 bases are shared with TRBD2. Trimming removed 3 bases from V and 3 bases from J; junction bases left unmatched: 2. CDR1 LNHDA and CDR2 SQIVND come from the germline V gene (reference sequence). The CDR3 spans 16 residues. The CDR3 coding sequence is TGTGCCAGTAGTATCGGACTAGCGGGGGTCTACAATGAGCAGTTCTTC. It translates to CASSIGLAGVYNEQFF.

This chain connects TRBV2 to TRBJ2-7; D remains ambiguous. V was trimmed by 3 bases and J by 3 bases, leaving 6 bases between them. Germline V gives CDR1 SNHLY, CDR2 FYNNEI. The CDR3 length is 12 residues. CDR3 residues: CASSEVDYEQYV. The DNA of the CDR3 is TGTGCCAGCAGTGAGGTGGACTACGAGCAGTACGTC.